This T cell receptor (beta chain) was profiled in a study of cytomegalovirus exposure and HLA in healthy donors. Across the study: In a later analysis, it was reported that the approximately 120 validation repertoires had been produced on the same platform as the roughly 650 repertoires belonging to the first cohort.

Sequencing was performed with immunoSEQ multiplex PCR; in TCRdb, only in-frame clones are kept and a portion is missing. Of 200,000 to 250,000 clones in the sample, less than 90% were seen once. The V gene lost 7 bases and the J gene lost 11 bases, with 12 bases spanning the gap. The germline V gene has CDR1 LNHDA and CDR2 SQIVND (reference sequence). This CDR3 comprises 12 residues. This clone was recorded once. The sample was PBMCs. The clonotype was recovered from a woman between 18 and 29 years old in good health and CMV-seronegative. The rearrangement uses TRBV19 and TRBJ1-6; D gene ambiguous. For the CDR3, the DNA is TGTGCCAGTACCGAGGGTCCACCACCCCTCCACTTT. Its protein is CASTEGPPPLHF.